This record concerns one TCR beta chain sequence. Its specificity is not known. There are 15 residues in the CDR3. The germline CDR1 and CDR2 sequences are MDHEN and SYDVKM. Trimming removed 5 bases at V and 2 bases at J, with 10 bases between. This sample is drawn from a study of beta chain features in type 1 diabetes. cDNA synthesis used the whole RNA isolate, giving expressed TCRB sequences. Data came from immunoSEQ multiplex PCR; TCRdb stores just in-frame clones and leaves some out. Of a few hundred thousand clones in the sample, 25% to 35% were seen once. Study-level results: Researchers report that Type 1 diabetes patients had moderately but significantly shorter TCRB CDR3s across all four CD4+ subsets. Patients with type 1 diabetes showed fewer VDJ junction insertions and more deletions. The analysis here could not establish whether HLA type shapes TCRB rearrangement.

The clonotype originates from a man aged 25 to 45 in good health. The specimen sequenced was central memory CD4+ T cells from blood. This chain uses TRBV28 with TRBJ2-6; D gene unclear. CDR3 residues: CASSPLIAGANVLTF. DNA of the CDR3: TGTGCCAGCAGTCCATTAATCGCTGGGGCCAACGTCCTGACTTTC.